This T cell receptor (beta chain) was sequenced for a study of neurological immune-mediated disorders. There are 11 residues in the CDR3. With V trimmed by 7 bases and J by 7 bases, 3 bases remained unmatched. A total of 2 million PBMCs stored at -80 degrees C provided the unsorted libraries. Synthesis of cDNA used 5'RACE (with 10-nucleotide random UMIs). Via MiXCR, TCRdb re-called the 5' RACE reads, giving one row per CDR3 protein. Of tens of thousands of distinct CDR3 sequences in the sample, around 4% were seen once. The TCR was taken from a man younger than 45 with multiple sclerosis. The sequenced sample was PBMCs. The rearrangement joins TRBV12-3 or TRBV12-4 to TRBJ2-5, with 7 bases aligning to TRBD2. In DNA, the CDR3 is TGTGCCAGCACCCGCGGGGGGACCCAGTACTTC. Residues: CASTRGGTQYF.